The sequence of this TCR beta chain was determined in a study of shared clonotypes between healthy human individuals. Study summary: Researchers drew samples from a couple of women and three men aged 18 to 49. Study-level points and caveats: Since donors were few, the genetic and exposure-history diversity represented was limited. Naive subsets typically showed greater estimated richness than memory subsets.

Notes on this clone: What it binds is not known.

Trimming at V came to 8 bases and at J to 9 bases, leaving 4 bases not matched to a gene. The CDR3 is 12 residues long. The germline V gene encodes CDR1 MDHEN and CDR2 SYDVKM. Clones were read by immunoSEQ multiplex PCR, and TCRdb kept only the in-frame ones, dropping some. The sample includes 2 million to 2.5 million clones, over 85% of them seen just once. Naive CD45RA+ and memory CD45RA-negative subsets were split from CD4+ cells. The chain uses TRBV28 and TRBJ2-1, with 10 bases fitting TRBD2. This clonotype was obtained from a man aged 18 to 30 in good health. Some clones in this sample may be carry-over from other donors' samples. Sequenced sample: naive CD4+ T cells from PBMCs. Subset meaning: CD45RA+ positively selected. CDR3 DNA: TGTGCCAGCCGCCTAGCGGGAGCTGAGCAGTTCTTC. This gives the protein CASRLAGAEQFF.